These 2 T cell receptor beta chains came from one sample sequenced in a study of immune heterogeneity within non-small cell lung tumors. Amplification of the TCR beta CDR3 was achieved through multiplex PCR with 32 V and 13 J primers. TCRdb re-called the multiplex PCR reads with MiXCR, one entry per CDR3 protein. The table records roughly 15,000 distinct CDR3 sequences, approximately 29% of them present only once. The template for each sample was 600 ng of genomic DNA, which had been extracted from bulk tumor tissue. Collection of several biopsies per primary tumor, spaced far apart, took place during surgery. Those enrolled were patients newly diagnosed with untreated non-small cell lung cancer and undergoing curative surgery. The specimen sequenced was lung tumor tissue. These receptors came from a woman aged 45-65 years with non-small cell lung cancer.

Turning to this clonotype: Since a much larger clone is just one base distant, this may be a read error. In DNA, the CDR3 is TGTGCCAGCAGTTTATCTGACAACGGGGAGCTGTTTTTT. Translating gives CASSLSDNGELFF. The gene calls are TRBV28 and TRBJ2-2, with D unresolved. V was cut by 1 base and J by 7 bases, with 7 bases left in between. The germline V gene has CDR1 MDHEN and CDR2 SYDVKM. This CDR3 contains 13 residues.

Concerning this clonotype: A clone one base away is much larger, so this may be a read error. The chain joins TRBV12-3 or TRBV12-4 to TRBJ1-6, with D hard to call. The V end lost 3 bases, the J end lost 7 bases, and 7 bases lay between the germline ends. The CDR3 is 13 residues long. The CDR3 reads CASSFGGNSPLHF. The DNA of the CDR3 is TGTGCCAGCAGTTTCGGCGGGAATTCACCCCTCCACTTT.